This T cell receptor beta chain was captured by sequencing in a study of T cell repertoires in aging, cancer and after chemotherapy. Notes on the study in general: Rebound thymic output was suggested by rising median generation probability during chemotherapy in each cancer cohort.

Amplification of TCR beta used genomic DNA extracted from peripheral blood. Germline lookup yields CDR1 MNHEY and CDR2 SVGAGI. J gave up 2 bases and V 6 bases, and 9 bases lay outside the gene matches. This CDR3 contains 15 residues. About this clonotype itself: Its antigen is still unknown.

Multiplex touch-down PCR with TRB-A/B primers amplified rearranged V-D-J TRB sequences. MiXCR was run by TCRdb on the multiplex PCR reads, yielding one entry per CDR3 protein. The table records about 3,300 distinct CDR3 sequences, 30% to 40% of them present only once. This chain uses TRBV6-5 with TRBJ2-5; 7 bases match TRBD1. The specimen was blood. The source of this sequence is a human donor in good health. CDR3 sequence reads: CASSYEGQIQETQYF. DNA of the CDR3: TGTGCCAGCAGCTACGAGGGACAGATACAAGAGACCCAGTACTTC.